This T cell receptor beta chain was captured in a study of blood T cells in healthy people across ages. Study-wide results and limits: Long-lived donors exceeded aged donors in naive CD4+ cells and diversity.

Germline-derived CDR1 and CDR2 are MGHDK and SYGVNS. The V end lost 7 bases, the J end lost 6 bases, and 13 bases lay between the germline ends. The CDR3 is 13 residues long. A second PCR, run for roughly 7 to 11 cycles, used a sample-barcoded 5' primer plus a J-beta primer mix. TCRdb called the 5' RACE reads again in MiXCR, with one record for every CDR3 protein. The sample contains around 1,900,000 distinct CDR3 sequences, about 39% of which appear only once. There are a few counts of this clonotype. Its antigen is not identified. This clonotype originated in a human donor in good health. What was sequenced was blood. The genes are TRBV25-1 and TRBJ2-1; D is possibly TRBD1 (6 bases). The CDR3 region is CASTKQGSNEQFF. CDR3 sequence (DNA): TGTGCCAGCACGAAACAGGGAAGCAATGAGCAGTTCTTC.